The rows below give T cell receptor beta chains drawn from one sample of a study of post-analysis software for immune sequencing data. One entry per CDR3 protein results from TCRdb running MiXCR on the PCR reads. The repertoire holds 600,000 to 700,000 distinct CDR3 sequences, with more than 50% as singletons. The sample was blood. The receptors come from a girl aged 2-10 years with multiple sclerosis. Both conserved end residues are part of each CDR3.

v_gene	CDR3aa
TRBV5-1	CASSPAGLTLSYEQYF
TRBV11-1	CASSLVSTAPGLRAVVYNEQFF
TRBV5-8	CASRQVSYNSPLHF
TRBV29-1	CSVHEGMGSTNEKLFF
TRBV5-1	CASSFDPGDNEQFF
TRBV12-3/TRBV12-4	CASTLGVAGNEQYF
TRBV5-1	CASSLAGTSGRTSYEQYF
TRBV4-1	CASSFPGTGVTSSSYNEQFF
TRBV11-2	CASSTGGWQSNDMNTEAFF
TRBV7-2	CASSLPGTTTQETQYF
TRBV4-1	CASSQVIPDTQYF
TRBV12-3/TRBV12-4	CASSLEPVTYEQYF
TRBV6-2/TRBV6-3	CASSYTPGSAFF
TRBV4-1	CASSLIWGQGARVYGYTF
TRBV11-3	CASSLVAGNTDTQYF
TRBV11-1	CASSSTWASGRGNEQFF
TRBV5-5	CASTLGAVKETQYF
TRBV6-2/TRBV6-3	CASSIPPHTGELFF
TRBV25-1	CASTPVQEETQYF
TRBV7-2	CASSLIGGLTDTQYF
TRBV18	CASSPPGQGSDGYTF
TRBV9	CASSIGVEQYF
TRBV9	CASSTGGTDTQYF
TRBV19	CASSNSGKPGANVLTF
TRBV12-5	CASGWVQGTDTQYF
TRBV11-2	CASRTIPDTQYF
TRBV20-1	CSATWGQGLGTGELFF
TRBV5-1	CASSLGMLAGESNEQFF
TRBV6-6	CASSYSEGGVKSNEQFF
TRBV5-1	CASSTGLAGGHSYNEQFF
TRBV6-6	CASSYGVGARANYGYTF
TRBV5-1	CASSFVVTQGATNEKLFF
TRBV4-3	CASSPWQGQETQYF
TRBV6-6	CASSYGGGGGGQETQYF
TRBV6-6	CASWGKETQYF
TRBV11-1	CASSVQRGLAYNEQFF
TRBV15	CATSIDGTGGEAFF
TRBV20-1	CSARVLGLGNSEQFF
TRBV20-1	CSAGPGLAVFNGQFF
TRBV5-1	CASSSRQGLGDTQYF